This TCR beta chain was identified in a study of shared clonotypes between healthy human individuals. The method was immunoSEQ multiplex PCR; TCRdb's version includes in-frame clones alone and lacks a portion of them. The sample consists of about 670,000 clones, less than 80% of them appearing once. Study-level findings and limits: In having few donors, the study represented limited genetic and exposure-history diversity.

In germline, CDR1 is SGHRS, CDR2 YFSETQ. The CDR3 sequence is 13 residues long. V shed 0 bases and J shed 8 bases, with 9 bases lying between them. About this clone itself: The antigen is unknown.

Investigators divided CD4+ cells into CD45RA+ naive and CD45RA-negative memory subsets. The sequence was collected from a woman in her 30s in good health. The chain recombines TRBV5-1 with TRBJ2-1; D assignment may be TRBD1 or TRBD2 (5 bases each). Sequenced sample: memory CD4+ T cells sorted from blood. Stated subset: CD45RA-negative fraction. The CDR3, as DNA: TGCGCCAGCAGCTTGGTCAGGGACCATGAGCAGTTCTTC. It codes for CASSLVRDHEQFF.